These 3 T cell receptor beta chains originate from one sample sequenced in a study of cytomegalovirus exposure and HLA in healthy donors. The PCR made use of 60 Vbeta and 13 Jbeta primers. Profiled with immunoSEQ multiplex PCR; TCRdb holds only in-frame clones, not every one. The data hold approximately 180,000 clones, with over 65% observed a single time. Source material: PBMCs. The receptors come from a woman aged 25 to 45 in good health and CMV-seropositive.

CDR3 nucleotides: TGTGCCAGCAGCTTAGATGGTTGGGTTAGCTCTAATGAAAAACTGTTTTTT. Its protein product is CASSLDGWVSSNEKLFF. V gene TRBV11-2 combines with J gene TRBJ1-4; D remains unclear. Deletions cut 0 bases from V and 3 bases from J, with 14 bases between. CDR3 length equals 17 residues. The germline V gene encodes CDR1 SGHAT and CDR2 FQNNGV.

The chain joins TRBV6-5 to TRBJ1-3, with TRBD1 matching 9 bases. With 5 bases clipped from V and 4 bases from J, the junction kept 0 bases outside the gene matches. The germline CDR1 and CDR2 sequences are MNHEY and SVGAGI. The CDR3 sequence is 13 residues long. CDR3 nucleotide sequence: TGTGCCAGCAGTGGACAGGGGGGAAACACCATATATTTT. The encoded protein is CASSGQGGNTIYF.

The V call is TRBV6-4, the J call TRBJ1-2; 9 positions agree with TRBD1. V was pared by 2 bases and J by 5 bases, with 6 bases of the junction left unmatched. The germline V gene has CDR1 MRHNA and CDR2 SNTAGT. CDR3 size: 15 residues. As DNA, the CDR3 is TGTGCCAGCAGTGACCCGGGACAGGGAAATTATGGCTACACCTTC. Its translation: CASSDPGQGNYGYTF.